Shown below are 12 T cell receptor beta chains from a single sample sequenced in a study of a mutant IDH1 vaccine in newly diagnosed glioma. Time point in this sample: baseline, week 1 (first vaccination visit). The treatment was: pre-vaccination baseline after standard-of-care therapy. The method was immunoSEQ multiplex PCR; TCRdb's version includes in-frame clones alone and lacks a portion of them. Of some 68,000 clones listed, more than 65% were seen once; the top ten hold about 7.5%. Sequenced material: PBMCs, taken from a glioma patient treated with radiotherapy, temozolomide or both. These receptors were obtained from a man between 45 and 60 years old with glioma.

The chain joins TRBV15 to TRBJ1-2; D gene ambiguous. The CDR3 contains 15 residues. Germline V CDR1 and CDR2: LNHNV, YYDKDF (reference sequence). Trimming removed 0 bases from V and 4 bases from J, with 12 bases in between. This chain's CDR3 is CATSRDMTDVYGYTF. The CDR3 DNA reads TGTGCCACCAGCAGAGATATGACGGACGTCTATGGCTACACCTTC.

The gene calls are TRBV5-4 and TRBJ2-5; 7 bases are a match to TRBD1. This CDR3 spans 16 amino acids. Losses at the gene ends were 1 base for V and 2 bases for J; bases not matched to a gene: 8. Germline V lookup: CDR1 SGHNT, CDR2 YYREEE (reference sequence). The CDR3, as DNA: TGTGCCAGCAGCTTGTCCGACCGGGACAGACAAGAGACCCAGTACTTC. It translates to CASSLSDRDRQETQYF.

The CDR3 is CATSMTFNTEAFF. The CDR3 bases are TGTGCCACCTCTATGACCTTTAACACTGAAGCTTTCTTT. The chain carries TRBV6-1 and TRBJ1-1; D gene ambiguous. Germline V gene sequence: CDR1 MNHNS, CDR2 SASEGT. The V gene lost 10 bases and the J gene lost 2 bases, with 14 bases spanning the gap. The CDR3 is made up of 13 amino acids.

The chain joins TRBV9 to TRBJ2-3, with 11 nucleotides matching TRBD2. The V segment lost 1 base and the J segment 2 bases; nucleotides outside the gene matches: 6. Germline CDR1 and CDR2: SGDLS and YYNGEE. The length of the CDR3 is 17 residues. In DNA form, the CDR3 reads TGTGCCAGCAGCGTAACTAGCGGGGGCTCCACCACAGATACGCAGTATTTT. It specifies CASSVTSGGSTTDTQYF.

This chain joins TRBV15 and TRBJ1-4; no firm D call. The CDR3 runs to 13 residues. Germline V lookup: CDR1 LNHNV, CDR2 YYDKDF (reference sequence). V lost 6 bases, J lost 4 bases, and 9 bases lay in between. The CDR3 sequence is CATRRDLNEKLFF. CDR3 nucleotide sequence: TGTGCCACCAGAAGGGATCTTAATGAAAAACTGTTTTTT.

The J gene is TRBJ1-5, the V gene TRBV6-1; D remains ambiguous. The CDR3 runs to 14 residues. Germline lookup yields CDR1 MNHNS and CDR2 SASEGT. Trimming stripped 3 bases from V and 2 bases from J, with 8 bases between. CDR3 bases: TGTGCCAGCAGTGAGGGTGAGGGCAATCAGCCCCAGCATTTT. Its protein product is CASSEGEGNQPQHF.

The rearrangement uses TRBV5-1 and TRBJ1-4; D may be TRBD1 (6 bases). Trimming took off 3 bases at V and 7 bases at J, with 10 bases between the two ends. The CDR3 length is 13 residues. Per the germline V gene, CDR1 is SGHRS and CDR2 is YFSETQ. CDR3 bases: TGCGCCAGCAGCTGGGAAGGGGGTGAAAAACTGTTTTTT. It is translated as CASSWEGGEKLFF.

The gene calls are TRBV10-2 and TRBJ1-1, with 7 bases lining up with TRBD1. The CDR3 length is 13 residues. The germline V gene has CDR1 WSHSY and CDR2 SAAADI. Germline trimming cut 7 bases from V and 5 bases from J; bases unmatched to any gene: 7. CDR3 in DNA: TGCGCCAGCAAAGACAGGGCAGGTACTGAAGCTTTCTTT. Protein: CASKDRAGTEAFF.

The genes are TRBV29-1 and TRBJ2-1; maybe TRBD2 (6 bases). Germline V lookup: CDR1 SQVTM, CDR2 ANQGSEA. The CDR3 has 15 amino acids. V dropped 0 bases and J dropped 2 bases, with 11 bases sitting between them. The CDR3 region is CSVEDRSGAYNEQFF. Here the CDR3 DNA reads TGCAGCGTTGAAGATAGATCGGGGGCCTACAATGAGCAGTTCTTC.

The J gene is TRBJ2-7, the V gene TRBV5-1; 7 positions match TRBD1. The CDR3 runs to 15 residues. After removal of 5 bases from V and 5 bases from J, the junction contained 13 bases not matched to a gene. Germline V gives CDR1 SGHRS, CDR2 YFSETQ. CDR3 amino acids: CASRTGDRDLHEQYF. The DNA of the CDR3 is TGCGCCAGCAGAACCGGCGACAGGGATCTACACGAGCAGTACTTC. The full variable domain, in which reference TRBV5-1 and TRBJ2-7 provide the parts outside the CDR3, is KAGVTQTPRYLIKTRGQQVTLSCSPISGHRSVSWYQQTPGQGLQFLFEYFSETQRNKGNFPGRFSGRQFSNSRSEMNVSTLELGDSALYLCASRTGDRDLHEQYFGPGTRLTVT.

The count of this clone is one. The rearrangement links TRBV6-6 to TRBJ1-5; D is perhaps TRBD1 (6 bases). This CDR3 region has 13 residues. From germline, CDR1 is MNHNY and CDR2 SVGAGI (reference sequence). Here the CDR3 reads CAGRGGQRQPQHF. For the CDR3, the DNA is TGTGCAGGTCGTGGGGGGCAGCGGCAGCCCCAGCATTTT.

This CDR3 is CASSFGPTRTYNEQFF. CDR3 DNA sequence: TGTGCCAGCAGCTTCGGGCCAACTCGAACCTACAATGAGCAGTTCTTC. The rearrangement joins TRBV5-6 to TRBJ2-1, with D uncertain. Trimming took off 2 bases at V and 2 bases at J, with 14 bases between the two ends. The CDR3 consists of 16 residues. In germline, CDR1 is SGHDT, CDR2 YYEEEE.